The 24 T cell receptor beta chains presented below share a single source sample, sequenced in a study of early stage breast cancer tumors. TCRdb's table, derived via immunoSEQ multiplex PCR, lists solely in-frame clones and lacks some. Here the sample spans more than 3,000 clones, roughly 68% being singletons. Sequencing was carried out using breast tumor tissue. The receptor set was obtained from a person aged 35-55 years with breast cancer.

The V gene is TRBV4-3, the J gene TRBJ1-2; the match to TRBD1 covers 10 bases. CDR3 length: 17 residues. Germline V lookup: CDR1 LGHNA, CDR2 YSLEER. V gave up 3 bases and J gave up 5 bases; unmatched junction bases: 12. The CDR3 sequence: CASSQGGTGAAWYGYTF. CDR3 bases: TGCGCCAGCAGCCAGGGCGGGACAGGGGCTGCTTGGTATGGCTACACCTTC.

The rearrangement joins TRBV11-2 to TRBJ1-1; D gene ambiguous. CDR3 length: 16 amino acids. Trimming stripped 3 bases from V and 1 base from J, with 15 bases between. The V gene's germline CDR1 is SGHAT and CDR2 FQNNGV. In DNA form, the CDR3 reads TGTGCCAGCAGCTTGGGTTCGGGAGTCTGGAACACTGAAGCTTTCTTT. Protein: CASSLGSGVWNTEAFF.

The rearrangement uses TRBV6-5 and TRBJ2-5; D unresolved. The CDR3 runs 12 residues. Germline values: CDR1 MNHEY, CDR2 SVGAGI. Deletions cut 6 bases from V and 2 bases from J, with 7 bases between. CDR3 residues: CASRTIQETQYF. CDR3 sequence (DNA): TGTGCCAGCAGGACAATACAAGAGACCCAGTACTTC.

This chain links TRBV28 with TRBJ2-1; TRBD2 might be the D (7 bases). The CDR3 has 14 residues. Trimming took 6 bases from V and 4 from J, leaving 13 bases between them. Germline CDR1 MDHEN, CDR2 SYDVKM. Here the CDR3 reads CASSWGGGYNEQFF. The CDR3 region has the DNA TGTGCCAGCAGCTGGGGAGGGGGTTACAATGAGCAGTTCTTC.

This chain connects TRBV7-9 to TRBJ2-5; 9 bases are a match to TRBD1. Germline V gene sequence: CDR1 SEHNR, CDR2 FQNEAQ (reference sequence). V was clipped by 3 bases and J by 5 bases; unmatched bases: 7. CDR3 length: 15 residues. CDR3 bases: TGTGCCAGCAGCTTCCAACAACAGGGGGCGGAGACCCAGTACTTC. It yields the protein CASSFQQQGAETQYF.

This CDR3 reads CASSPGTYNEQFF. DNA for the CDR3: TGTGCCAGCAGCCCAGGGACGTACAATGAGCAGTTCTTC. This chain uses TRBV7-9 with TRBJ2-1; D tentatively fits TRBD1 or TRBD2 (5 bases each). Trimming stripped 5 bases from V and 4 bases from J, with 9 bases between. The germline CDR1 and CDR2 sequences are SEHNR and FQNEAQ (reference sequence). The CDR3 has 13 residues.

The CDR3 DNA follows: TGCGCCAGCAGCTTGGAAGCAGGGCCTGGCTACGAGCAGTACTTC. Protein product: CASSLEAGPGYEQYF. This rearrangement joins TRBV5-1 to TRBJ2-7; D perhaps matches TRBD1 (5 bases). Trimming took 0 bases from V and 3 from J, leaving 13 bases between them. In germline, CDR1 is SGHRS, CDR2 YFSETQ. The CDR3 consists of 15 residues.

The chain recombines TRBV11-3 with TRBJ2-7; D not certain. The V gene lost 1 base and the J gene lost 6 bases, with 10 bases spanning the gap. From germline, CDR1 is SGHNT and CDR2 YENEEA. This CDR3 is built from 13 residues. The CDR3 protein is CASSLVPYREQYF. The DNA for the CDR3 is TGTGCCAGCAGCTTAGTCCCCTATCGCGAGCAGTACTTC.

This clone turned up a few times. The chain is built from TRBV7-9 and TRBJ2-7; D is perhaps TRBD1 or TRBD2 (5 bases each). Germline V gene data show CDR1 as SEHNR and CDR2 as FQNEAQ (reference sequence). V was pared by 5 bases and J by 6 bases, with 8 bases between. The CDR3 is 11 residues long. The CDR3 DNA follows: TGTGCCAGCAGCCGGGGCCTCGAGCAGTACTTC. Protein product: CASSRGLEQYF. The full variable domain, in which reference TRBV7-9 and TRBJ2-7 provide the parts outside the CDR3, is DTGVSQNPRHKITKRGQNVTFRCDPISEHNRLYWYRQTLGQGPEFLTYFQNEAQLEKSRLLSDRFSAERPKGSFSTLEIQRTEQGDSAMYLCASSRGLEQYFGPGTRLTVT.

This clone was seen a single time. The chain carries TRBV11-3 and TRBJ2-7; no definite D call. Germline loops: CDR1 SGHNT, CDR2 YENEEA. This CDR3 region has 15 residues. V dropped 0 bases and J dropped 1 base, with 10 bases sitting between them. The CDR3 DNA follows: TGTGCCAGCAGCTTAGATCTGACGGAGTCCTACGAGCAGTACTTC. Residues: CASSLDLTESYEQYF. The full variable domain, with the rest looked up from reference TRBV11-3 and TRBJ2-7, is EAGVVQSPRYKIIEKKQPVAFWCNPISGHNTLYWYLQNLGQGPELLIRYENEEAVDDSQLPKDRFSAERLKGVDSTLKIQPAELGDSAVYLCASSLDLTESYEQYFGPGTRLTVT.

This clone was detected only a few times. This chain uses TRBV19 with TRBJ1-4; TRBD1 agrees at 7 bases. CDR1 is LNHDA and CDR2 is SQIVND in the germline V gene (reference sequence). This CDR3 is 15 amino acids long. The trim removed 6 bases at V and 4 bases at J, leaving 8 bases unmatched. The CDR3 DNA reads TGTGCCAGTAGACTCGGGGACAGCCTTAATGAAAAACTGTTTTTT. Translated, it gives CASRLGDSLNEKLFF. Full variable domain (outside the CDR3, taken from reference TRBV19 and TRBJ1-4): DGGITQSPKYLFRKEGQNVTLSCEQNLNHDAMYWYRQDPGQGLRLIYYSQIVNDFQKGDIAEGYSVSREKKESFPLTVTSAQKNPTAFYLCASRLGDSLNEKLFFGSGTQLSVL.

The chain links TRBV14 to TRBJ2-3, with a weak D call TRBD2 (5 bases). The CDR3 is 15 residues long. Trimming removed 5 bases from V and 2 bases from J, with 14 bases in between. In germline, CDR1 is SGHDN, CDR2 FVKESK. The CDR3 sequence: CASSSERRPTDTQYF. The CDR3 DNA reads TGTGCCAGCAGCAGCGAGCGGAGACCCACAGATACGCAGTATTTT.

The V call is TRBV7-9, the J call TRBJ2-7; TRBD2 matches 8 bases. The length of the CDR3 is 16 residues. Looked up from germline, CDR1 is SEHNR and CDR2 is FQNEAQ (reference sequence). V lost 3 bases, J lost 1 base, and 8 bases stayed unmatched. For the CDR3, the DNA is TGTGCCAGCAGCTTCGCAACGGGAGGGCCTTCCTACGAGCAGTACTTC. This codes for CASSFATGGPSYEQYF.

This clone occurred a few times. This sequence joins TRBV5-4 and TRBJ1-2; 7 positions match TRBD1. The CDR3 covers 15 residues. Trimming took 0 bases from V and 5 from J; bases not matched to a gene: 7. CDR1 SGHNT and CDR2 YYREEE come from the germline V gene (reference sequence). CDR3 loop: CASSLGNDREYGYTF. CDR3 nucleotides: TGTGCCAGCAGCTTGGGAAACGACAGGGAATATGGCTACACCTTC.

This clone came up a few times. The CDR3, as DNA: TGTGCCAGCAGCTTAGCCCCTCTTAATAGGGGCCCTGAAGCTTTCTTT. Translating it yields CASSLAPLNRGPEAFF. V gene TRBV7-9 combines with J gene TRBJ1-1, with D perhaps TRBD1 (5 bases). In germline, CDR1 is SEHNR, CDR2 FQNEAQ (reference sequence). Trimming took off 0 bases at V and 6 bases at J, with 17 bases between the two ends. The CDR3 extends over 16 amino acids.

Worth noting for this clone: Different DNA sequences within this sample yield the same CDR3. The gene calls are TRBV19 and TRBJ1-1, with TRBD1 identical over 7 bases. V shed 5 bases and J 10 bases; nucleotides not matched to a gene: 4. The CDR3 has 11 residues. From germline, CDR1 is LNHDA and CDR2 SQIVND (reference sequence). This CDR3 reads CASSLQGGAFF. DNA of the CDR3: TGTGCCAGTAGTCTCCAGGGGGGAGCTTTCTTT.

V gene TRBV7-9 combines with J gene TRBJ2-1, with 9 bases identical to TRBD2. This CDR3 contains 16 residues. Germline CDR1 and CDR2: SEHNR and FQNEAQ (reference sequence). Unmatched junction bases numbered 12, after V lost 5 bases and J lost 7 bases. CDR3 in DNA: TGTGCCAGCAGCCCCCCTCATGGGCTAGCGGGAAATGAGCAGTTCTTC. Amino acid sequence: CASSPPHGLAGNEQFF.

The V gene is TRBV7-9, the J gene TRBJ1-1, with a weak D call TRBD1 (5 bases). This CDR3 spans 15 amino acids. V gave up 6 bases and J gave up 1 base, with 15 bases separating them. Germline V gene data show CDR1 as SEHNR and CDR2 as FQNEAQ (reference sequence). CDR3 sequence: CASRRLEGWNTEAFF. CDR3 nucleotides: TGTGCCAGCAGACGATTGGAGGGGTGGAACACTGAAGCTTTCTTT.

By share of the sample, this clone is large (0.1 to 1%). The chain joins TRBV30 to TRBJ2-3, with 7 bases that match TRBD2. CDR1 is GTSNPN, CDR2 SVGIG, per germline (reference sequence). CDR3 length: 14 amino acids. The ends lost 1 base at V and 4 bases at J; junction bases unmatched: 5. The CDR3: CAWSGLAVSDTQYF. The DNA for the CDR3 is TGTGCCTGGAGTGGTCTAGCGGTCTCAGATACGCAGTATTTT. Filled out from reference TRBV30 and TRBJ2-3, the complete variable domain reads SQTIHQWPATLVQPVGSPLSLECTVEGTSNPNLYWYRQAAGRGLQLLFYSVGIGQISSEVPQNLSASRPQDRQFILSSKKLLLSDSGFYLCAWSGLAVSDTQYFGPGTRLTVL.

This chain connects TRBV15 to TRBJ2-7; no clear D. This CDR3 is 14 amino acids long. The V end lost 0 bases, the J end lost 3 bases, and 9 bases lay between the germline ends. Germline CDR1 reads LNHNV; CDR2 reads YYDKDF (reference sequence). CDR3 DNA: TGTGCCACCAGCAGAGATCCCACCCACTACGAGCAGTACTTC. Translated: CATSRDPTHYEQYF.

Within the sample, this clone is large. V gene TRBV11-3 combines with J gene TRBJ2-2; D is ambiguous. Germline CDR1 reads SGHNT; CDR2 reads YENEEA. V lost 7 bases and J lost 5, with 8 bases in between. The CDR3 contains 12 residues. The CDR3 DNA follows: TGTGCCAGCACCAGCCGTACCGGGGAGCTGTTTTTT. This sequence encodes CASTSRTGELFF. The full variable domain, its missing parts supplied by reference TRBV11-3 and TRBJ2-2, is EAGVVQSPRYKIIEKKQPVAFWCNPISGHNTLYWYLQNLGQGPELLIRYENEEAVDDSQLPKDRFSAERLKGVDSTLKIQPAELGDSAVYLCASTSRTGELFFGEGSRLTVL.

V usage is TRBV6-5 and J usage is TRBJ2-7, with 7 bases lining up with TRBD2. The V segment lost 2 bases and the J segment 1 base; nucleotides outside the gene matches: 5. This CDR3 is 15 amino acids long. Germline V lookup: CDR1 MNHEY, CDR2 SVGAGI. This chain's CDR3 is CASSYVLAASYEQYF. The CDR3, as DNA: TGTGCCAGCAGTTACGTCCTAGCGGCATCCTACGAGCAGTACTTC.

The J gene is TRBJ2-7, the V gene TRBV19; 10 bases are shared with TRBD1. The CDR3 loop spans 13 amino acids. Per germline, CDR1 LNHDA and CDR2 SQIVND (reference sequence). With V trimmed by 9 bases and J by 3 bases, 5 bases remained unmatched. The CDR3 nucleotides read TGTGCCAGCGGGACAGGGGTGGGCTACGAGCAGTACTTC. Protein product: CASGTGVGYEQYF. Based on the CDR3 plus reference TRBV19 and TRBJ2-7, the full variable domain is DGGITQSPKYLFRKEGQNVTLSCEQNLNHDAMYWYRQDPGQGLRLIYYSQIVNDFQKGDIAEGYSVSREKKESFPLTVTSAQKNPTAFYLCASGTGVGYEQYFGPGTRLTVT.

This clone was counted a single time. V usage is TRBV7-2 and J usage is TRBJ1-2; 7 nucleotides align to TRBD1. Germline trimming cut 4 bases from V and 4 bases from J; bases unmatched to any gene: 9. Germline V gene data show CDR1 as SGHTA and CDR2 as FQGNSA. The CDR3 runs 15 residues. This chain's CDR3 is CASSSHRGEGYGYTF. The CDR3 DNA reads as TGTGCCAGCAGCTCCCACAGGGGTGAAGGCTATGGCTACACCTTC.